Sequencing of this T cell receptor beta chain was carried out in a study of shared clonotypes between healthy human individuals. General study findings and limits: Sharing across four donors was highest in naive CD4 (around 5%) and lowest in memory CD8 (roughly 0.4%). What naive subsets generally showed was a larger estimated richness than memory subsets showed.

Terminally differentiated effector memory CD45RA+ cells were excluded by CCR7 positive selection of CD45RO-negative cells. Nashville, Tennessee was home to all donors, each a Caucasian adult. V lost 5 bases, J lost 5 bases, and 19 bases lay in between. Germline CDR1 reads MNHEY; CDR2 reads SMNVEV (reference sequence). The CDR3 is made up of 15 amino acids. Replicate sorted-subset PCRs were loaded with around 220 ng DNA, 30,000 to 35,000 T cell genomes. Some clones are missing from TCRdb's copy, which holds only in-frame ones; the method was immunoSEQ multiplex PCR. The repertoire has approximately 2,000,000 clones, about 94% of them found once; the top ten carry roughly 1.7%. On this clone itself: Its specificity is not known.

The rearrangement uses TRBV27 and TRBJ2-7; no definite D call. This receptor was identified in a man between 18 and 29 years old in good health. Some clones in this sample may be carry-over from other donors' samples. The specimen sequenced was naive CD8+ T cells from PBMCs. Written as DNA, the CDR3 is TGTGCCAGCAGTCGGGTTTGGGATCCTTATGACGAGCAGTACTTC. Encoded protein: CASSRVWDPYDEQYF.